A single sample is the source of the 5 T cell receptor beta chains below, sequenced in a study of blood T cell repertoires in COVID-19. The protocol was immunoSEQ multiplex PCR, while the TCRdb copy is restricted to in-frame clones and leaves out a portion. The table lists approximately 250,000 clones, 86% of them singletons. Sequencing was done on a sample of peripheral blood. The receptor source for this set is a man in his thirties or forties who had recovered from COVID-19.

The rearrangement links TRBV6-5 to TRBJ2-2; 8 bases align to TRBD1. Germline CDR1 is MNHEY and CDR2 is SVGAGI. This CDR3 comprises 15 residues. V dropped 6 bases and J dropped 1; count of bases not matched to a gene: 4. Here the CDR3 reads CASRPGQENTGELFF. CDR3 coding DNA: TGTGCCAGCAGGCCGGGACAGGAGAACACCGGGGAGCTGTTTTTT.

In its sample, this clone was seen once. The chain employs TRBV14 and TRBJ2-3; D call uncertain. The germline CDR1 and CDR2 sequences are SGHDN and FVKESK. Trimming left V 1 base short and J 2 bases short, with 13 bases between. The CDR3 runs 16 residues. The CDR3 DNA is TGTGCCAGCAGCCAAGTCGGATCAGGTTACACAGATACGCAGTATTTT. This codes for CASSQVGSGYTDTQYF.

This sequence joins TRBV10-2 and TRBJ1-5; perhaps TRBD1 as D (5 bases). V was shortened by 2 bases and J by 5 bases, with 10 bases between the two germline ends. The germline V gene has CDR1 WSHSY and CDR2 SAAADI. The CDR3 has 14 amino acids. CDR3 coding DNA: TGCGCCAGCAGTGAGAGGCAGGGTGATCAGCCCCAGCATTTT. This encodes CASSERQGDQPQHF.

This clone occurred once. This rearrangement joins TRBV5-1 to TRBJ2-5; 8 bases are shared with TRBD2. The V gene end was trimmed by 5 bases and the J gene end by 4 bases; junction bases not matched to a gene: 7. CDR1 and CDR2 from the germline V gene are SGHRS and YFSETQ. The CDR3 consists of 14 residues. The CDR3 region is CASRAGGAGETQYF. DNA of the CDR3: TGCGCCAGCAGGGCCGGGGGGGCAGGAGAGACCCAGTACTTC.

CDR3 region: CAIHWTGMDEQYF. CDR3 nucleotide sequence: TGTGCCATTCATTGGACAGGGATGGACGAGCAGTACTTC. This chain connects TRBV2 to TRBJ2-7; 8 bases are a match to TRBD1. V was pared by 10 bases and J by 5 bases, with 10 bases of the junction left unmatched. Germline loops: CDR1 SNHLY, CDR2 FYNNEI. CDR3 length: 13 residues.